This T cell receptor beta chain is from a study of PD-1 blockade in classical Hodgkin lymphoma. Only in-frame clones appear in the TCRdb table, and some are missing; sequencing was by immunoSEQ multiplex PCR. The sample carries some 30,000 clones, about 88% recorded once. General observations from the study: What drove the repertoire differences, possibly disease activity or prior therapy, has not been defined. Reported findings placed baseline TCR diversity lower in newly diagnosed patients (compared with healthy donors).

Germline V gene lookup returns CDR1 MNHNS and CDR2 SASEGT. This CDR3 has 13 residues. The ends were cut back, 6 bases at V and 1 base at J, with 9 bases in the middle. Specified time point: newly diagnosed, previously untreated cHL patient sample. Purified CD4+ T cells were obtained from thawed PBMCs through magnetic negative selection. In this sample, this clone turned up a few times. The antigen remains unidentified. V is TRBV6-1 and J is TRBJ1-1; tentative D call: TRBD1 (5 bases). This receptor was obtained from a human donor with classical Hodgkin lymphoma. Sequenced input: CD4+ T cells from blood. CDR3 in DNA: TGTGCCAGCAGAACTACAGGGAACACTGAAGCTTTCTTT. Translation: CASRTTGNTEAFF.